The 27 T cell receptor beta chains in this list originate from one sample, sequenced in a study of T cell changes during pregnancy in multiple sclerosis. Method: immunoSEQ multiplex PCR; TCRdb's copy keeps in-frame clones and lacks some. The repertoire has about 60,000 clones, 96% of them found once; the top ten carry 2% to 2.5%. The sequencing here drew on CD8+ T cells from peripheral blood mononuclear cells, taken after pregnancy. These receptors were collected from a female donor with multiple sclerosis, enrolled in a pregnancy study.

This chain joins TRBV9 and TRBJ2-1; TRBD1 matches 9 bases. The CDR3 loop spans 15 amino acids. Germline values: CDR1 SGDLS, CDR2 YYNGEE. Germline trimming cut 4 bases from V and 6 bases from J; bases unmatched to any gene: 8. CDR3 sequence: CASSTGTGFSNEQFF. The CDR3 DNA sequence: TGTGCCAGCAGCACAGGGACAGGGTTCTCCAATGAGCAGTTCTTC.

This sequence joins TRBV25-1 and TRBJ1-1; 10 positions agree with TRBD1. Germline V CDR1 and CDR2: MGHDK, SYGVNS. The V gene end was trimmed by 3 bases and the J gene end by 8 bases; junction bases not matched to a gene: 9. The CDR3 sequence is 15 residues long. For the CDR3, the DNA is TGTGCCAGCAGTGACCCCGGGACAGGGGCCACCGAAGCTTTCTTT. This codes for CASSDPGTGATEAFF.

The chain employs TRBV7-9 and TRBJ2-3; D might be TRBD1 (6 bases). V dropped 3 bases and J dropped 0 bases, with 16 bases sitting between them. The V gene's germline CDR1 is SEHNR and CDR2 FQNEAQ (reference sequence). CDR3 length: 17 residues. The CDR3 DNA follows: TGTGCCAGCAGCTTTGATAGGACAGAAAGTAGCACAGATACGCAGTATTTT. Encoded protein: CASSFDRTESSTDTQYF.

This clone was seen once. The chain employs TRBV7-9 and TRBJ2-2; 12 nucleotides match TRBD2. This CDR3 comprises 16 residues. Germline CDR1 SEHNR, CDR2 FQNEAQ (reference sequence). V shed 8 bases and J 6 bases; nucleotides not matched to a gene: 10. The CDR3 spells CASEATSGSGAGELFF. For the CDR3, the DNA is TGTGCCAGCGAAGCGACTAGCGGGAGTGGGGCCGGGGAGCTGTTTTTT.

The V gene is TRBV6-6, the J gene TRBJ2-7; 8 bases are shared with TRBD1. Trimming cost V 2 bases and J 5 bases; bases outside gene matches: 5. This CDR3 region has 14 residues. Looked up from germline, CDR1 is MNHNY and CDR2 is SVGAGI (reference sequence). This chain's CDR3 is CASSYLRTGNEQYF. The CDR3 DNA is TGTGCCAGCAGTTACCTACGGACAGGGAACGAGCAGTACTTC.

The V and J genes are TRBV6-5 and TRBJ2-6; 8 bases match TRBD1. The J segment lost 3 bases and the V segment lost 7 bases, leaving 5 bases of the junction unmatched. The CDR3 extends over 15 amino acids. Germline values: CDR1 MNHEY, CDR2 SVGAGI. CDR3 residues: CASTQGALGANVLTF. CDR3 sequence (DNA): TGTGCCAGCACTCAGGGGGCACTTGGGGCCAACGTCCTGACTTTC.

V usage is TRBV4-2 and J usage is TRBJ2-7; D gene ambiguous. V lost 0 bases to trimming and J lost 2 bases, with 11 bases between them. Per germline, CDR1 LGHNA and CDR2 YNFKEQ. The CDR3 is made up of 15 amino acids. The CDR3 DNA reads as TGTGCCAGCAGCCAAGATGAAAGCGCGCCCTACGAGCAGTACTTC. This codes for CASSQDESAPYEQYF.

The V gene is TRBV19, the J gene TRBJ2-7, with TRBD2 matching over 7 bases. Germline V gene data show CDR1 as LNHDA and CDR2 as SQIVND (reference sequence). The CDR3 covers 15 residues. V was pared by 3 bases and J by 3 bases, with 8 bases of the junction left unmatched. The CDR3 loop is CASSIGGSFGYEQYF. CDR3 nucleotides: TGTGCCAGTAGTATTGGCGGGAGCTTCGGCTACGAGCAGTACTTC.

The chain has TRBV25-1 and TRBJ2-7; no reliable D call. The germline V gene has CDR1 MGHDK and CDR2 SYGVNS. Trimming left V 4 bases short and J 2 bases short, with 9 bases between. CDR3 length equals 13 residues. CDR3 residues: CASSVFSAYEQYF. The CDR3 DNA sequence: TGTGCCAGCAGTGTTTTCAGCGCCTACGAGCAGTACTTC.

The chain links TRBV15 to TRBJ2-1, with D hard to call. Trimming took 5 bases from V and 5 from J, leaving 7 bases between them. Germline lookup yields CDR1 LNHNV and CDR2 YYDKDF (reference sequence). The CDR3 spans 12 residues. CDR3 loop: CATSPTDNEQFF. The CDR3 coding sequence is TGTGCCACCAGCCCTACAGACAATGAGCAGTTCTTC. The full variable domain, with the rest looked up from reference TRBV15 and TRBJ2-1, is DAMVIQNPRYQVTQFGKPVTLSCSQTLNHNVMYWYQQKSSQAPKLLFHYYDKDFNNEADTPDNFQSRRPNTSFCFLDIRSPGLGDTAMYLCATSPTDNEQFFGPGTRLTVL.

This sequence joins TRBV5-6 and TRBJ2-1, with 11 bases identical to TRBD2. This CDR3 spans 19 amino acids. Germline lookup yields CDR1 SGHDT and CDR2 YYEEEE. With 2 bases clipped from V and 5 bases from J, the junction kept 15 bases outside the gene matches. This CDR3 reads CASSFELAGVMEGNNEQFF. CDR3 sequence (DNA): TGTGCCAGCAGCTTCGAACTAGCGGGAGTTATGGAGGGGAACAATGAGCAGTTCTTC.

The rearrangement joins TRBV18 to TRBJ2-1, with TRBD1 as a possible D gene (5 bases). This CDR3 has 15 residues. Per germline, CDR1 KGHSH and CDR2 LQKENI. V was shortened by 3 bases and J by 10 bases, with 19 bases between the two germline ends. The CDR3 protein is CASSPADSPSGEQFF. In DNA, the CDR3 is TGTGCCAGCTCACCCGCAGATTCCCCCTCAGGGGAGCAGTTCTTC.

The chain links TRBV19 to TRBJ2-1; D might be TRBD2 (6 bases). The CDR3 has 13 residues. The V gene lost 5 bases and the J gene lost 5 bases, with 10 bases spanning the gap. The germline gives CDR1 LNHDA, CDR2 SQIVND (reference sequence). CDR3 sequence (DNA): TGTGCCAGTAGTCCCAGACTAGACAATGAGCAGTTCTTC. Translating gives CASSPRLDNEQFF.

The chain employs TRBV27 and TRBJ1-2, with 7 nucleotides matching TRBD1. Per the germline V gene, CDR1 is MNHEY and CDR2 is SMNVEV (reference sequence). Losses at the gene ends were 2 bases for V and 4 bases for J; bases not matched to a gene: 4. The CDR3 loop spans 14 amino acids. CDR3 residues: CASSLRGLGYGYTF. The CDR3 DNA reads as TGTGCCAGCAGTTTAAGGGGGCTGGGCTATGGCTACACCTTC.

V usage is TRBV19 and J usage is TRBJ2-7, with D possibly matching TRBD1 (5 bases). Germline lookup yields CDR1 LNHDA and CDR2 SQIVND (reference sequence). The CDR3 consists of 13 residues. With 3 bases removed from V and 2 bases from J, the gap between germline ends came to 8 bases. CDR3 in DNA: TGTGCCAGTAGTATGGGGCAGGCCTACGAGCAGTACTTC. It yields the protein CASSMGQAYEQYF.

CDR3 sequence (DNA): TGTGCCTTAGGGACAGAACTCTCCTACGAGCAGTACTTC. This sequence encodes CALGTELSYEQYF. The rearrangement uses TRBV30 and TRBJ2-7; TRBD1 matches 7 bases. V was clipped by 7 bases and J by 0 bases; unmatched bases: 6. This CDR3 is built from 13 residues. CDR1 and CDR2 (germline): GTSNPN, SVGIG (reference sequence).

To note about this clone: A junction boundary mismatches the germline segment, possibly from a read error. The V call is TRBV7-7, the J call TRBJ2-7; the match to TRBD1 covers 7 bases. CDR3 size: 15 residues. The germline V gene has CDR1 SSHAT and CDR2 FNYEAQ (reference sequence). CDR3 in amino acids: CASSPEGAPSYEQYF. In DNA form, the CDR3 reads TGTGCTAGCAGCCCCGAGGGGGCCCCCTCCTACGAGCAGTACTTC. Full variable domain (rest looked up from reference TRBV7-7 and TRBJ2-7): GAGVSQSPRYKVTKRGQDVTLRCDPISSHATLYWYQQALGQGPEFLTYFNYEAQPDKSGLPSDRFSAERPEGSISTLTIQRTEQRDSAMYRCASSPEGAPSYEQYFGPGTRLTVT.

This clone came up once. The chain uses TRBV27 and TRBJ2-7; 10 bases map to TRBD1. CDR1 is MNHEY, CDR2 SMNVEV, per germline (reference sequence). The CDR3 sequence is 15 residues long. With 1 base clipped from V and 4 bases from J, the junction kept 4 bases outside the gene matches. CDR3: CASSLLGDRGYEQYF. The CDR3 nucleotides are TGTGCCAGCAGTTTATTAGGGGACAGGGGATACGAGCAGTACTTC.

By sample share, this clone is medium-sized (0.01 to 0.1%). The chain couples TRBV4-3 to TRBJ1-1; D gene unclear. This CDR3 region has 15 residues. V lost 0 bases and J 0 bases, leaving 8 bases between the germline ends. Germline V gene sequence: CDR1 LGHNA, CDR2 YSLEER. The CDR3 sequence is CASSQDLSLNTEAFF. The CDR3 nucleotides are TGCGCCAGCAGCCAAGATCTTTCTCTGAACACTGAAGCTTTCTTT.

The gene calls are TRBV27 and TRBJ2-7, with TRBD2 matching 15 bases. The CDR3 runs to 14 residues. J was trimmed by 9 bases and V by 6 bases; bases with no gene match: 6. The germline gives CDR1 MNHEY, CDR2 SMNVEV (reference sequence). Here the CDR3 DNA reads TGTGCCAGCAGCCCCGGGACTAGCGGGAGGTTGCAGTACTTC. Its translation: CASSPGTSGRLQYF.

The gene calls are TRBV4-2 and TRBJ2-1; possible D gene TRBD2, 6 bases. Per the germline V gene, CDR1 is LGHNA and CDR2 is YNFKEQ. V was trimmed by 1 base and J by 7 bases, leaving 14 bases between them. The CDR3 is 15 residues long. Here the CDR3 DNA reads TGTGCCAGCAGCCAAGGCGGTAGCGGAGCAAATGAGCAGTTCTTC. Amino acids: CASSQGGSGANEQFF.

The gene calls are TRBV28 and TRBJ2-7, with 9 positions matching TRBD2. V shed 4 bases and J 2 bases; nucleotides not matched to a gene: 9. This CDR3 contains 16 residues. CDR1 MDHEN and CDR2 SYDVKM come from the germline V gene. CDR3 region: CASSSDSGSGAYEQYF. CDR3 in DNA: TGTGCCAGCAGTTCCGATAGCGGGAGCGGGGCCTACGAGCAGTACTTC. Filled out from reference TRBV28 and TRBJ2-7, the complete variable domain reads DVKVTQSSRYLVKRTGEKVFLECVQDMDHENMFWYRQDPGLGLRLIYFSYDVKMKEKGDIPEGYSVSREKKERFSLILESASTNQTSMYLCASSSDSGSGAYEQYFGPGTRLTVT.

The chain couples TRBV23-1 to TRBJ2-1; the D gene is possibly TRBD2 (6 bases). TRBV23-1 is known as an ORF, though its function is uncertain. V was trimmed by 3 bases and J by 5 bases, leaving 14 bases between them. This CDR3 contains 15 residues. The CDR3 DNA reads TGCGCCAGCAGTCATTTTCCGGGGGAGAACAATGAGCAGTTCTTC. The encoded protein is CASSHFPGENNEQFF.

The chain recombines TRBV11-3 with TRBJ2-4, with TRBD2 as a possible D gene (6 bases). V was clipped by 0 bases and J by 0 bases, with 21 bases between them. Germline values: CDR1 SGHNT, CDR2 YENEEA. This CDR3 region has 20 residues. CDR3 sequence reads: CASSLEGVGRERLAKNIQYF. DNA of the CDR3: TGTGCCAGCAGCTTAGAGGGTGTTGGACGGGAGAGATTAGCCAAAAACATTCAGTACTTC.

The rearrangement joins TRBV6-6 to TRBJ1-5, with D perhaps TRBD1 (6 bases). Per the germline V gene, CDR1 is MNHNY and CDR2 is SVGAGI (reference sequence). V lost 6 bases and J 7 bases, leaving 13 bases between the germline ends. The CDR3 length is 13 residues. Written as DNA, the CDR3 is TGTGCCAGCAGCCCCTCGAGGGGGCAGCCCCAGCATTTT. Residues: CASSPSRGQPQHF.

The V call is TRBV5-5, the J call TRBJ2-3, with 11 bases lining up with TRBD1. CDR1 is SGHKS, CDR2 YYEKEE, per germline (reference sequence). The length of the CDR3 is 16 residues. J gave up 4 bases and V 4 bases, and 8 bases lay outside the gene matches. The CDR3 nucleotides are TGTGCCAGCAGCCCCTCACCGGGACAGGGGGCAGATACGCAGTATTTT. Residues: CASSPSPGQGADTQYF.

The chain joins TRBV4-3 to TRBJ1-2; tentatively, D is TRBD1 (5 bases). CDR1 and CDR2 from the germline V gene are LGHNA and YSLEER. The CDR3 consists of 14 residues. Trimming removed 0 bases from V and 4 bases from J, with 9 bases in between. CDR3 in DNA: TGCGCCAGCAGCCAAGAGGGCGACAGCTATGGCTACACCTTC. Its protein product is CASSQEGDSYGYTF.